One TCR beta chain is described in this entry. The data stem from a study of blood T cell repertoires in COVID-19. The authors' processing: Researchers report that nucleated cell counts were estimated from reference gene primer amplification. The method was immunoSEQ multiplex PCR; TCRdb's version includes in-frame clones alone and lacks a portion of them. The V and J calls and the clone size are those of that table, but D and trimming were determined from the DNA. Among approximately 21,000 clones listed, 79% were seen once. V trimming: 5 bases; J trimming: 4 bases; junction bases outside the gene matches: 8. CDR3 length equals 15 residues. Germline assignment: CDR1 MDHEN and CDR2 SYDVKM.

V gene TRBV28 combines with J gene TRBJ1-2; 9 bases map to TRBD1. The clonotype was recovered from a man of 80 years or more with acute or convalescent COVID-19. Sequenced input: peripheral blood. The CDR3 nucleotides are TGTGCCAGCAGTATCAGGACAGGGGTGGGCTATGGCTACACCTTC. This codes for CASSIRTGVGYGYTF.